The sequence of this T cell receptor (beta chain) was determined in a study of cytomegalovirus exposure and HLA in healthy donors. Findings and caveats of the study: The study labeled around 160 TCR beta chains cytomegalovirus-associated. The study found most TCR sequences rare, yet found some public TCRs in many donors.

Measured with immunoSEQ multiplex PCR; TCRdb has only the in-frame clones, and not every one. The table lists under 250,000 clones, around nine tenths of them singletons. With regard to this clone: Its antigen is not known.

Per the germline V gene, CDR1 is SGHVS and CDR2 is FQNEAQ. The CDR3 loop spans 11 amino acids. V dropped 4 bases and J dropped 2 bases, with 2 bases sitting between them. The chain combines TRBV7-8 with TRBJ2-5; the D is unclear. The sample comprised PBMCs. The origin of this receptor is a man between 18 and 29 years old in good health and CMV-seronegative. CDR3 in amino acids: CASSSQETQYF. The DNA for the CDR3 is TGTGCCAGCAGCTCGCAAGAGACCCAGTACTTC.